The rows below give T cell receptor beta chains drawn from one sample of a study of blood T cell repertoires in COVID-19. The repertoire was sequenced with immunoSEQ multiplex PCR; TCRdb's copy has only in-frame clones and lacks some. Among 98,000 or so clones listed, about two thirds were seen once. The sequenced sample was peripheral blood. The receptors here all came from a woman in her 40s with acute or convalescent COVID-19. Each CDR3 is given with its conserved first and last residue.

v_call cdr3_aa
TRBV18 CASSPDGGNTEAFF
TRBV2 CASSEILDRNEQYF
TRBV7-8 CAVRASVATNEKLFF
TRBV2 CASKGQGDQPQHF
TRBV4-1 CASSHPDRGQGYTF
TRBV28 CASSLRGVITEAFF
TRBV19 CASSAHPGHSQETQYF
TRBV29-1 CSVPVSGSNQPQHF
TRBV18 CASSPTTGPEQYF
TRBV28 CASSSGQASTDTQYF
TRBV15 CATSRDTSTNEKLFF
TRBV5-1 CASSLGVSSDTGELFF
TRBV30 CAWRLAGGSSYEQYF
TRBV18 CASSLGTGLDQPQHF
TRBV10-3 CAVMGDRGLGNEQFF
TRBV25-1 CASSETGQETQYF
TRBV19 CASSIYRGEAFF
TRBV7-9 CASSLGRAGGQETQYF
TRBV3-1/TRBV3-2 CASSDTGDQPQHF
TRBV29-1 CSVSHPGGPSNEQFF
TRBV6-5 CASSELMNSNQPQHF
TRBV3-1/TRBV3-2 CASSRAQGTGELFF